This T cell receptor (beta chain) comes out of a study of blood T cell repertoires in COVID-19. Study summary: Collection of acute and convalescent COVID-19 samples took place in the United States, Italy and Spain.

TCRdb keeps only in-frame clones here, not all; method: immunoSEQ multiplex PCR. The data contain around 500,000 clones, 80% to 90% of them singletons. The receptor was derived from a human donor in a cohort sampled during active COVID-19. Source material: peripheral blood.

For the CDR3, the DNA is TGTGCCACCAGCAGGAGCGGGAGGGCTGAAGATACGCAGTATTTT. The encoded protein is CATSRSGRAEDTQYF. The J gene is TRBJ2-3, the V gene TRBV15; 10 bases match TRBD2. The germline gives CDR1 LNHNV, CDR2 YYDKDF (reference sequence). The CDR3 is 15 amino acids. Trimming took 3 bases from V and 5 from J; bases not matched to a gene: 5. Drawing the rest from reference TRBV15 and TRBJ2-3, the complete variable domain is DAMVIQNPRYQVTQFGKPVTLSCSQTLNHNVMYWYQQKSSQAPKLLFHYYDKDFNNEADTPDNFQSRRPNTSFCFLDIRSPGLGDTAMYLCATSRSGRAEDTQYFGPGTRLTVL.